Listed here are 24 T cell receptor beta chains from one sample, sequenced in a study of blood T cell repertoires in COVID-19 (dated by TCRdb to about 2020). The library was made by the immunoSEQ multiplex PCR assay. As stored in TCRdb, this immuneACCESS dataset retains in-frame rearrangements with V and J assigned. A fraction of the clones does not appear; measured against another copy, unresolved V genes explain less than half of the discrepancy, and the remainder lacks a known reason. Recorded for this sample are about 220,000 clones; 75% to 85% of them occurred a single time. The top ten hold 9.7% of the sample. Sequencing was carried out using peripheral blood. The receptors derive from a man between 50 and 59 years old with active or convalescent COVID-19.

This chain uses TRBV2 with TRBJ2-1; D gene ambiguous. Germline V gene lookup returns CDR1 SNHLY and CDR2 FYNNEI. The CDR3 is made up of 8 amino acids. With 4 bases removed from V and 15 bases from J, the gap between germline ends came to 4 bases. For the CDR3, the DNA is TGTGCCAGCAGTGGCGGGTTCTTC. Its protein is CASSGGFF.

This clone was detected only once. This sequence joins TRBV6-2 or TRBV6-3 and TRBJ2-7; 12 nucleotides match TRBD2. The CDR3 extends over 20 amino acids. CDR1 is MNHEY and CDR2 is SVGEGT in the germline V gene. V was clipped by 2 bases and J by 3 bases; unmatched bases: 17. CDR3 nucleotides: TGTGCCAGCAGTTACAGGACTGGGACTAGCGGGTTCAAGGCCCGCTACGAGCAGTACTTC. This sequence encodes CASSYRTGTSGFKARYEQYF.

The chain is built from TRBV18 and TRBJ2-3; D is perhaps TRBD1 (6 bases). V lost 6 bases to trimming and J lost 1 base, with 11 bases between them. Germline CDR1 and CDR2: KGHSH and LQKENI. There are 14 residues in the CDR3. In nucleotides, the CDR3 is TGTGCCAGCTCGGGGGCCGCCCGCACAGATACGCAGTATTTT. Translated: CASSGAARTDTQYF.

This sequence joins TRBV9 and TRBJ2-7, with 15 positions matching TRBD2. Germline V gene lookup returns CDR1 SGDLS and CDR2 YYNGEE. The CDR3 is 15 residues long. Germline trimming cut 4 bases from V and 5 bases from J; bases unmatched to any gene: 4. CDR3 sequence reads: CASSPGLAGGNEQYF. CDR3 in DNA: TGTGCCAGCAGCCCAGGACTAGCGGGAGGGAACGAGCAGTACTTC.

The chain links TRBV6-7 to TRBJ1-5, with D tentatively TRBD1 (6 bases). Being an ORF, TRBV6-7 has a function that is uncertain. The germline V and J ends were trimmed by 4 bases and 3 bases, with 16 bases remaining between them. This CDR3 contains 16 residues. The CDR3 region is CASSSWGTPYNQPQHF. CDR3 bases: TGTGCCAGCAGTTCGTGGGGGACACCCTACAATCAGCCCCAGCATTTT.

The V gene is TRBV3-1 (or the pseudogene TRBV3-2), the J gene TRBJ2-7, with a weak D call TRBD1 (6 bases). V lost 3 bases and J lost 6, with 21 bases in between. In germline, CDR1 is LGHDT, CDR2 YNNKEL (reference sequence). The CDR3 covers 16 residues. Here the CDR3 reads CASSQYRDKHSREQYV. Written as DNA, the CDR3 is TGTGCCAGCAGCCAGTACCGGGACAAGCACTCTCGCGAGCAGTACGTC.

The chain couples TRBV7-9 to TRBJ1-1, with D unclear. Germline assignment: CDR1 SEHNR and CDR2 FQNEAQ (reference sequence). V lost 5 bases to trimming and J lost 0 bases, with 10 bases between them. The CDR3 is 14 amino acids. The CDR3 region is CASSLREVNTEAFF. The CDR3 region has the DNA TGTGCCAGCAGCCTACGGGAAGTGAACACTGAAGCTTTCTTT.

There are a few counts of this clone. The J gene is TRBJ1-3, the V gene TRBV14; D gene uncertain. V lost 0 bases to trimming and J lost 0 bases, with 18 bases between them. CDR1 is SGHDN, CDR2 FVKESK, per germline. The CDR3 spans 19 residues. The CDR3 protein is CASSQDLWSQRYSGNTIYF. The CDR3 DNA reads TGTGCCAGCAGCCAAGATCTATGGAGTCAAAGATACTCTGGAAACACCATATATTTT. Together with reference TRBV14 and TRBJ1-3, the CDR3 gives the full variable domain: EAGVTQFPSHSVIEKGQTVTLRCDPISGHDNLYWYRRVMGKEIKFLLHFVKESKQDESGMPNNRFLAERTGGTYSTLKVQPAELEDSGVYFCASSQDLWSQRYSGNTIYFGEGSWLTVV.

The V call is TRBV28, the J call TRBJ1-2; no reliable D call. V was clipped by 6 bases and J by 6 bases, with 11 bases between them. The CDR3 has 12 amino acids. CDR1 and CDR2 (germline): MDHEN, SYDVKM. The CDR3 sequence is CASSTTENGYTF. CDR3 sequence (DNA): TGTGCCAGCAGCACAACAGAAAATGGCTACACCTTC.

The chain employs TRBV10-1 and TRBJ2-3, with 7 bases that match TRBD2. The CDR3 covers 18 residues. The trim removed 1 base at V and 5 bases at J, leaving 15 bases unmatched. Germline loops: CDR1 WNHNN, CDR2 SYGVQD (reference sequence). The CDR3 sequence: CASSEFRPREGRGDTQYF. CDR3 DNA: TGCGCCAGCAGTGAGTTCCGACCAAGGGAGGGCCGAGGAGATACGCAGTATTTT.

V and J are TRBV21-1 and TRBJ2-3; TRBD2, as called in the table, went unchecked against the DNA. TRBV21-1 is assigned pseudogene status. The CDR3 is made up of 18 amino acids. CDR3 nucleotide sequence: TGTGCCAGCAGCAAAGTGTGGAGGGTCGCCCTTCGTACAGATACGCAGTATTTT. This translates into CASSKVWRVALRTDTQYF.

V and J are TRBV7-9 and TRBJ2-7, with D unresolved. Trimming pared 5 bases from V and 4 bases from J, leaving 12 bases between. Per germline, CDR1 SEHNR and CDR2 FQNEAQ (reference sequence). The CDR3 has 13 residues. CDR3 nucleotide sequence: TGTGCCAGCAGCCTAACAACGGGTTACGAGCAGTACTTC. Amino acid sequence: CASSLTTGYEQYF.

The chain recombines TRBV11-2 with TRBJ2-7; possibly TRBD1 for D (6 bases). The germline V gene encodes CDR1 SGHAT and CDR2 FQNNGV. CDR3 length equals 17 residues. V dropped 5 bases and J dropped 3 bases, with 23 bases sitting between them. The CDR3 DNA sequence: TGTGCCAGCAGCAACATAGGGGGTAGGACCGCCAACTACGAGCAGTACGTC. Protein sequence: CASSNIGGRTANYEQYV.

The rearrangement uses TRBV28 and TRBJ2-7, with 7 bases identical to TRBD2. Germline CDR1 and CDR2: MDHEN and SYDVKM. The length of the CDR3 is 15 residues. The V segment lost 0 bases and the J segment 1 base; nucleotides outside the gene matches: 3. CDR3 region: CASSLWASGSYEQYF. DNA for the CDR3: TGTGCCAGCAGTTTATGGGCTAGCGGATCCTACGAGCAGTACTTC.

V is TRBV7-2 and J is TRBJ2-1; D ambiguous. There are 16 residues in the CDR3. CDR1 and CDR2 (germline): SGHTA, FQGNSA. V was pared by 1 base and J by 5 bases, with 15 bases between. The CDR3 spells CASSLGVGPADNEQFF. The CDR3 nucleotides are TGTGCCAGCAGCTTAGGGGTGGGCCCGGCTGACAATGAGCAGTTCTTC. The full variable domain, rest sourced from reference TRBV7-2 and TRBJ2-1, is GAGVSQSPSNKVTEKGKDVELRCDPISGHTALYWYRQSLGQGLEFLIYFQGNSAPDKSGLPSDRFSAERTGGSVSTLTIQRTQQEDSAVYLCASSLGVGPADNEQFFGPGTRLTVL.

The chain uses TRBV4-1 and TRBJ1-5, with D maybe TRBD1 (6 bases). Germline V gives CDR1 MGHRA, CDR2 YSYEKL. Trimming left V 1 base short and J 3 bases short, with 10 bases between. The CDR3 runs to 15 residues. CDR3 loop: CASSQAPGHNQPQHF. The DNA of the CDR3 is TGCGCCAGCAGCCAAGCTCCGGGACACAATCAGCCCCAGCATTTT.

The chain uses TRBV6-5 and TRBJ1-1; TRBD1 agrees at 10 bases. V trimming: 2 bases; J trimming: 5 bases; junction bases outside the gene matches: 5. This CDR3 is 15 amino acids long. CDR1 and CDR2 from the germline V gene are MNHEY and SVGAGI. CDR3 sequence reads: CASSYDRGLKTEAFF. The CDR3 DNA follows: TGTGCCAGCAGTTACGACAGGGGGCTTAAGACTGAAGCTTTCTTT.

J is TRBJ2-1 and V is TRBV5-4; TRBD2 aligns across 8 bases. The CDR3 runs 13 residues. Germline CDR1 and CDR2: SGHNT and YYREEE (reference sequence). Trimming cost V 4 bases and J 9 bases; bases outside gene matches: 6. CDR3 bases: TGTGCCAGCAGCCTGACGGGGGGGTCTGAGCAGTTCTTC. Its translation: CASSLTGGSEQFF.

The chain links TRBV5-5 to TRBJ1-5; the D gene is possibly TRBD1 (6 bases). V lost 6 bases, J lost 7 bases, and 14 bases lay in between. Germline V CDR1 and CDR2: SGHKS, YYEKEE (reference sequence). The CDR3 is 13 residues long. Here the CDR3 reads CASTEGDRQPQHF. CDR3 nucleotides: TGTGCCAGCACCGAGGGGGATCGCCAGCCCCAGCATTTT.

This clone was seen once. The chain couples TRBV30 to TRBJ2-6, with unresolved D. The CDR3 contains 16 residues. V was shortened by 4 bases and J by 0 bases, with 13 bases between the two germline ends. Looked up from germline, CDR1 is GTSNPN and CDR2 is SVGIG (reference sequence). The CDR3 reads CAWTVSISSGANVLTF. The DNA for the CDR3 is TGTGCCTGGACCGTTAGCATTTCCTCTGGGGCCAACGTCCTGACTTTC. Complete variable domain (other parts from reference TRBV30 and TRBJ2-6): SQTIHQWPATLVQPVGSPLSLECTVEGTSNPNLYWYRQAAGRGLQLLFYSVGIGQISSEVPQNLSASRPQDRQFILSSKKLLLSDSGFYLCAWTVSISSGANVLTFGAGSRLTVL.

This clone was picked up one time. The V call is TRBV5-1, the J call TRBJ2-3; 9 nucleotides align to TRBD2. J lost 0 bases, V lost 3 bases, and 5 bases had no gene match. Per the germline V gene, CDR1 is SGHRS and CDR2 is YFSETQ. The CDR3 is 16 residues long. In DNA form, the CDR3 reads TGCGCCAGCAGCTGGAGCGGGGGGCAGAGCACAGATACGCAGTATTTT. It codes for CASSWSGGQSTDTQYF.

The CDR3 protein is CASSLATGKMTSDYNEQFF. As DNA, the CDR3 is TGTGCCAGCAGCTTAGCTACCGGTAAGATGACTAGCGACTACAATGAGCAGTTCTTC. This chain connects TRBV7-2 to TRBJ2-1; the match to TRBD2 covers 8 bases. The ends lost 0 bases at V and 3 bases at J; junction bases unmatched: 13. The germline gives CDR1 SGHTA, CDR2 FQGNSA. The CDR3 extends over 19 amino acids.

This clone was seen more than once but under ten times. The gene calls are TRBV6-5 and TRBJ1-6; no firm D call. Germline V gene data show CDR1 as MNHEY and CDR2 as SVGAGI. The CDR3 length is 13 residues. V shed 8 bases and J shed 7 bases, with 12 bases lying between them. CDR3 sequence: CASYDGLNSPLHF. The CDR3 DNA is TGTGCCAGCTATGATGGACTCAATTCACCCCTCCACTTT.

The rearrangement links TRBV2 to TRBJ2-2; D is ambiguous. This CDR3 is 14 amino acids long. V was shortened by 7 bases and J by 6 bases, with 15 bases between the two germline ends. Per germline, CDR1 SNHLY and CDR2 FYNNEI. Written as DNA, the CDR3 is TGTGCCAGCATTCGGCGGAAGACGTCCGGGGAGCTGTTTTTT. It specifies CASIRRKTSGELFF.